This TCR beta chain was captured by sequencing in a study of cytomegalovirus exposure and HLA in healthy donors. Study conclusions and caveats: Prior analysis indicated that the majority of TCR beta V segments exhibited productivity approximately 87% or approximately 30% of the time. In vitro work confirmed that three CMV-associated chains recognize CMV antigens.

Points on this clone: Antigen specificity is unknown.

The V end was cut by 8 bases, the J end by 0 bases, with 11 bases between. The CDR3 totals 15 residues. Germline CDR1 is LNHDA and CDR2 is SQIVND (reference sequence). Researchers ran the PCR with 60 Vbeta and 13 Jbeta primers. Only in-frame clones appear in the TCRdb table, and some are missing; sequencing was by immunoSEQ multiplex PCR. The data contain some 250,000 clones, 82% of them singletons. The receptor was derived from a woman aged 40-49 years in good health and CMV-seropositive. Source material: PBMCs. V gene TRBV19 combines with J gene TRBJ2-6; D is uncertain. CDR3 sequence reads: CASHGADSGANVLTF. CDR3 DNA: TGTGCCAGTCACGGCGCGGACTCTGGGGCCAACGTCCTGACTTTC.